The 27 T cell receptor beta chains presented below share a single source sample, sequenced in a study of lymphopenia after photon versus proton radiotherapy. This table comes from immunoSEQ multiplex PCR, and its TCRdb copy is limited to in-frame clones, with some not included. This table holds under 30,000 clones, approximately 80% found once. The starting material was peripheral blood, obtained from a patient treated with photon-based radiotherapy. The receptors were gathered from a man aged 40-49 years with gastric cancer.

V is TRBV5-6 and J is TRBJ1-1; no firm D call. CDR1 and CDR2 from the germline V gene are SGHDT and YYEEEE. Trimming took off 0 bases at V and 0 bases at J, with 6 bases between the two ends. The CDR3 contains 14 residues. CDR3 protein: CASSLDGLNTEAFF. The CDR3 DNA follows: TGTGCCAGCAGCTTGGACGGACTGAACACTGAAGCTTTCTTT. The full variable domain, in which reference TRBV5-6 and TRBJ1-1 provide the parts outside the CDR3, is DAGVTQSPTHLIKTRGQQVTLRCSPKSGHDTVSWYQQALGQGPQFIFQYYEEEERQRGNFPDRFSGHQFPNYSSELNVNALLLGDSALYLCASSLDGLNTEAFFGQGTRLTVV.

The chain employs TRBV5-4 and TRBJ2-5, with 8 nucleotides matching TRBD2. The J call may be mistaken, given a closer DNA end match to TRBJ2-7. This CDR3 has 13 residues. Looked up from germline, CDR1 is SGHNT and CDR2 is YYREEE (reference sequence). The CDR3 DNA reads as TGTGCCAGCAGCCGGGGGGGAGGGGACGAGCAGTACTTC. Translated: CASSRGGGDEQYF.

The count of this clone is one. The chain combines TRBV7-2 with TRBJ1-1; unclear D gene. Germline-derived CDR1 and CDR2 are SGHTA and FQGNSA. This CDR3 region has 14 residues. Trimming cost V 4 bases and J 3 bases, with 12 bases left between them. The CDR3 loop reads CASSSSGWDTEAFF. The CDR3 region has the DNA TGTGCCAGCAGCTCCTCCGGGTGGGACACTGAAGCTTTCTTT.

The CDR3, as DNA: TGCGCCAGCAGGCTTACAGGGGCTGGAAACACCATATATTTT. This gives the protein CASRLTGAGNTIYF. This chain links TRBV5-1 with TRBJ1-3; 7 bases align to TRBD1. The trim removed 5 bases at V and 2 bases at J, leaving 4 bases unmatched. CDR1 is SGHRS and CDR2 is YFSETQ in the germline V gene. The CDR3 extends over 14 amino acids.

The genes are TRBV30 and TRBJ2-7, with 9 nucleotides matching TRBD1. V lost 5 bases, J lost 5 bases, and 7 bases stayed unmatched. CDR1 GTSNPN and CDR2 SVGIG come from the germline V gene (reference sequence). The CDR3 extends over 13 amino acids. CDR3 sequence (DNA): TGTGCCTGGCTCGGGACAGGGAGCCACGAGCAGTACTTC. It is translated as CAWLGTGSHEQYF.

V usage is TRBV6-5 and J usage is TRBJ2-5, with 8 bases identical to TRBD1. This CDR3 is 16 amino acids long. Germline loops: CDR1 MNHEY, CDR2 SVGAGI. V lost 0 bases and J lost 5; bases outside the gene matches: 8. CDR3 sequence (DNA): TGTGCCAGCAGTTACTCGAGGGCAGGGGGCAGGGAGACCCAGTACTTC. Translation: CASSYSRAGGRETQYF.

The CDR3 reads CASSHGKTYGYTF. The CDR3 bases are TGTGCCAGCAGTCACGGAAAGACCTATGGCTACACCTTC. The chain combines TRBV6-4 with TRBJ1-2; D is unclear. Germline loops: CDR1 MRHNA, CDR2 SNTAGT. The CDR3 is made up of 13 amino acids. V was pared by 5 bases and J by 4 bases, with 11 bases between.

This clone was counted once. The rearrangement uses TRBV12-5 and TRBJ1-1; D remains ambiguous. Looked up from germline, CDR1 is LGHNT and CDR2 is FRNRAP. The germline V and J ends were trimmed by 2 bases and 4 bases, with 11 bases remaining between them. This CDR3 has 14 residues. The CDR3 nucleotides read TGTGCTAGTGGTTTGTGGGGTTGGGGCACTGAAGCTTTCTTT. Translated, it gives CASGLWGWGTEAFF.

The rearrangement joins TRBV4-2 to TRBJ1-5; the D gene is possibly TRBD1 (6 bases). Germline V gene data show CDR1 as LGHNA and CDR2 as YNFKEQ. The CDR3 covers 15 residues. The V end lost 2 bases, the J end lost 5 bases, and 13 bases lay between the germline ends. CDR3: CASSQPGQRDQPQHF. CDR3 DNA sequence: TGTGCCAGCAGCCAACCAGGACAGAGAGATCAGCCCCAGCATTTT.

This rearrangement joins TRBV7-2 to TRBJ2-2, with D possibly being TRBD2 (7 bases). The CDR3 is 14 amino acids. Germline V gives CDR1 SGHTA, CDR2 FQGNSA. Trimming shortened V by 1 base and J by 11 bases, and 14 bases separated the two germline ends. In DNA, the CDR3 is TGTGCCAGCAGCTTAGACGGGGGGCGGGCCGAGCTGTTTTTT. This sequence encodes CASSLDGGRAELFF.

The rearrangement joins TRBV4-2 to TRBJ2-5, with D possibly matching TRBD2 (6 bases). This CDR3 contains 14 residues. Germline V gives CDR1 LGHNA, CDR2 YNFKEQ. V lost 4 bases, J lost 3 bases, and 12 bases lay in between. Here the CDR3 DNA reads TGTGCCAGCAGCCCCCGGAGGGATAAAGAGACCCAGTACTTC. Translated: CASSPRRDKETQYF.

The chain combines TRBV2 with TRBJ1-2, with D tentatively TRBD1 (5 bases). From germline, CDR1 is SNHLY and CDR2 FYNNEI. Trimming removed 3 bases from V and 4 bases from J, with 18 bases in between. This CDR3 spans 16 amino acids. This CDR3 reads CASSDGTPGGGYGYTF. The CDR3 nucleotides are TGTGCCAGCAGTGACGGGACTCCTGGTGGCGGCTATGGCTACACCTTC.

The gene calls are TRBV7-2 and TRBJ1-3; D gene ambiguous. This CDR3 has 16 amino acids. V shed 4 bases and J shed 0 bases, with 13 bases lying between them. Germline-derived CDR1 and CDR2 are SGHTA and FQGNSA. The CDR3, as DNA: TGTGCCAGCAGCTCACGACGGACCGCCTCTGGAAACACCATATATTTT. This translates into CASSSRRTASGNTIYF. The variable domain in full, completed from reference TRBV7-2 and TRBJ1-3, reads GAGVSQSPSNKVTEKGKDVELRCDPISGHTALYWYRQSLGQGLEFLIYFQGNSAPDKSGLPSDRFSAERTGGSVSTLTIQRTQQEDSAVYLCASSSRRTASGNTIYFGEGSWLTVV.

The chain employs TRBV7-9 and TRBJ1-4; no clear D. Trimming took off 4 bases at V and 5 bases at J, with 14 bases between the two ends. CDR1 and CDR2 (germline): SEHNR, FQNEAQ (reference sequence). The CDR3 contains 15 residues. CDR3 DNA: TGTGCCAGCAGCTCCTTGGGAGATCCCAATGAAAAACTGTTTTTT. The encoded protein is CASSSLGDPNEKLFF. Full variable domain (remainder filled in from reference TRBV7-9 and TRBJ1-4): DTGVSQNPRHKITKRGQNVTFRCDPISEHNRLYWYRQTLGQGPEFLTYFQNEAQLEKSRLLSDRFSAERPKGSFSTLEIQRTEQGDSAMYLCASSSLGDPNEKLFFGSGTQLSVL.

This clone was counted once. The chain recombines TRBV11-2 with TRBJ2-1, with D unclear. The CDR3 has 15 amino acids. V gave up 5 bases and J gave up 0 bases, with 11 bases separating them. Germline CDR1 and CDR2: SGHAT and FQNNGV. CDR3 protein: CASSVRGDSYNEQFF. Here the CDR3 DNA reads TGTGCCAGCAGCGTTAGAGGTGACTCCTACAATGAGCAGTTCTTC.

To note about this clone: Without the conserved terminal phenylalanine or tryptophan, this CDR3 likely stems from a read error. Because the CDR3's place on the DNA is in doubt, the DNA is left out and the CDR3 is given as listed by TCRdb. This chain joins TRBV5-3 and TRBJ1-2; TRBD1 reflects the table's D call only, with no check against the DNA. TRBV5-3 falls under the ORF class, with uncertain function. The CDR3 contains 11 residues when both ends are counted. CDR3 protein: CARSQGQGTGA.

The chain couples TRBV14 to TRBJ1-1; D not certain. The germline V and J ends were trimmed by 4 bases and 0 bases, with 15 bases remaining between them. The CDR3 is 16 amino acids. Germline lookup yields CDR1 SGHDN and CDR2 FVKESK. The CDR3 DNA is TGTGCCAGCAGCCCAAGATTGGGAGGGATGAACACTGAAGCTTTCTTT. It translates to CASSPRLGGMNTEAFF.

The rearrangement uses TRBV4-2 and TRBJ2-7; the D gene could be TRBD1 or TRBD2 (7 bases each). The CDR3 runs to 18 residues. V lost 4 bases and J lost 4, with 26 bases in between. The germline gives CDR1 LGHNA, CDR2 YNFKEQ. The CDR3 spells CASSPFPSGGDSAYEQYF. CDR3 sequence (DNA): TGTGCCAGCAGCCCGTTCCCATCAGGGGGGGACTCCGCATACGAGCAGTACTTC.

V is TRBV10-3 and J is TRBJ1-1, with TRBD1 identical over 10 bases. Unmatched junction bases numbered 2, after V lost 4 bases and J lost 3 bases. The CDR3 spans 14 residues. The germline CDR1 and CDR2 sequences are ENHRY and SYGVKD. In DNA, the CDR3 is TGTGCCATCAGTGTGGGGACAGGGGACACTGAAGCTTTCTTT. Its protein is CAISVGTGDTEAFF.

This chain uses TRBV7-2 with TRBJ2-3, with TRBD2 identical over 7 bases. Per germline, CDR1 SGHTA and CDR2 FQGNSA. The CDR3 is 17 amino acids. The J segment lost 4 bases and the V segment lost 5 bases, leaving 15 bases of the junction unmatched. CDR3 in DNA: TGTGCCAGCAGCCCCCAACGGGCGGGGGATAGGGCAGATACGCAGTATTTT. This sequence encodes CASSPQRAGDRADTQYF.

The rearrangement links TRBV19 to TRBJ2-3; weak D call: TRBD2 (5 bases). The germline CDR1 and CDR2 sequences are LNHDA and SQIVND (reference sequence). This CDR3 has 14 amino acids. Trimming removed 5 bases at V and 2 bases at J, with 11 bases between. CDR3 DNA: TGTGCCAGTAGTGAGACGGGGTACACAGATACGCAGTATTTT. Residues: CASSETGYTDTQYF.

This chain uses TRBV19 with TRBJ2-4, with TRBD1 identical over 9 bases. CDR1 is LNHDA and CDR2 is SQIVND in the germline V gene (reference sequence). After removal of 5 bases from V and 1 base from J, the junction contained 3 bases not matched to a gene. CDR3 size: 15 residues. The CDR3 coding sequence is TGTGCCAGTAGTCCGACAGGGGGGGCCAAAAACATTCAGTACTTC. It translates to CASSPTGGAKNIQYF.

The chain recombines TRBV5-1 with TRBJ1-2; D is ambiguous. Germline-derived CDR1 and CDR2 are SGHRS and YFSETQ. Deletions cut 0 bases from V and 8 bases from J, with 11 bases between. This CDR3 is 13 amino acids long. The CDR3 region is CASSLAVGEGYTF. The CDR3, as DNA: TGCGCCAGCAGCTTGGCCGTGGGAGAAGGCTACACCTTC. The variable domain in full, with the rest retrieved from reference TRBV5-1 and TRBJ1-2, is KAGVTQTPRYLIKTRGQQVTLSCSPISGHRSVSWYQQTPGQGLQFLFEYFSETQRNKGNFPGRFSGRQFSNSRSEMNVSTLELGDSALYLCASSLAVGEGYTFGSGTRLTVV.

The rearrangement joins TRBV7-9 to TRBJ2-2; tentative D call: TRBD2 (6 bases). CDR3 length: 13 amino acids. The V gene's germline CDR1 is SEHNR and CDR2 FQNEAQ (reference sequence). The V end was cut by 6 bases, the J end by 4 bases, with 9 bases between. The DNA for the CDR3 is TGTGCCAGCAGGGTCGGGGGCACCGGGGAGCTGTTTTTT. Its translation is CASRVGGTGELFF.

The chain employs TRBV11-2 and TRBJ2-7; TRBD2 aligns across 8 bases. Germline V gene sequence: CDR1 SGHAT, CDR2 FQNNGV. The CDR3 length is 15 residues. The trim removed 0 bases at V and 10 bases at J, leaving 11 bases unmatched. The CDR3 region is CASSLEAGGDEIQYF. As DNA, the CDR3 is TGTGCCAGCAGCTTAGAGGCGGGGGGCGACGAGATTCAGTACTTC.

This rearrangement joins TRBV11-1 to TRBJ2-7, with D possibly TRBD2 on 6 matching bases. Looked up from germline, CDR1 is SGHAT and CDR2 is FQDESV (reference sequence). The CDR3 runs 13 residues. V gave up 5 bases and J gave up 9 bases, with 17 bases separating them. This chain's CDR3 is CASSPGGREVQYF. The CDR3 bases are TGTGCCAGCAGCCCCGGTGGCAGGGAGGTGCAGTACTTC.

This chain connects TRBV5-1 to TRBJ1-4; D possibly corresponds to TRBD1 (5 bases). The germline V gene has CDR1 SGHRS and CDR2 YFSETQ. The V end lost 0 bases, the J end lost 3 bases, and 9 bases lay between the germline ends. The CDR3 sequence is 15 residues long. The CDR3 region is CASSLGGTPNEKLFF. The CDR3 DNA is TGCGCCAGCAGCTTGGGGGGCACACCTAATGAAAAACTGTTTTTT.